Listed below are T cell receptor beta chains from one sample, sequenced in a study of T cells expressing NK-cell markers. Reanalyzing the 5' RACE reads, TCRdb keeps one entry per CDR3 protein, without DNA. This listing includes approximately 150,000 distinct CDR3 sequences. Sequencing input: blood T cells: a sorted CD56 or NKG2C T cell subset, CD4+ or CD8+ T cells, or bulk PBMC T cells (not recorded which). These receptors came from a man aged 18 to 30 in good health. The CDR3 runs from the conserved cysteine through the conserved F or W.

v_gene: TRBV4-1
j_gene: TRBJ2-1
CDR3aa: CASSQGGDREINEQFF

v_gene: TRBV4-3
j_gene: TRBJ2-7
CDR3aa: CASSQDTDYYEQYF

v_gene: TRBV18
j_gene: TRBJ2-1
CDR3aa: CASSRDRDRVWFYNEQFF

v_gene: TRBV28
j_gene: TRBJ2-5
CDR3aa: CASSLIWRETQYF

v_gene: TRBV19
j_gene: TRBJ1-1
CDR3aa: CASKRANTEAFF

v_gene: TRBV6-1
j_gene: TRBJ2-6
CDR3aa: CASSSRDAGVSGANVLTF

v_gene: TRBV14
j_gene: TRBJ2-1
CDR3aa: CASSPRGSYNEQFF

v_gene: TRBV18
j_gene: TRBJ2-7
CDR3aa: CASSSDAYEQYF

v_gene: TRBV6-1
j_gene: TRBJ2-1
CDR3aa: CASSEPRDRGNNEQFF

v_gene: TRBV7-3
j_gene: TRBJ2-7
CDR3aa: CASSLGGPGFEQYF

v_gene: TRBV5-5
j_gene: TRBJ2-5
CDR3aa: CASSLEGYEETQYF

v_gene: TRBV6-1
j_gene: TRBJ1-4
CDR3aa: CASSPGTGAEKLFF

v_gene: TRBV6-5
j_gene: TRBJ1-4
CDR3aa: CASSYSGSSGEKLFF

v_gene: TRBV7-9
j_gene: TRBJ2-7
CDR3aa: CASSLGRQGMYEQYF

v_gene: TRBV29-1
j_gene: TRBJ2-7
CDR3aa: CSVEWIHRGQYEQYF

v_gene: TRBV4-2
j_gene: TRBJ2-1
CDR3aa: CASSQAEVERSYNEQFF

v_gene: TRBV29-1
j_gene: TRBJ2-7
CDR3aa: CSAQDRYEQYF